The text below deals with one TCR beta chain. Its target antigen remains unknown. These data come from a study of monozygotic twins with inflammatory bowel disease (dated 2019 in TCRdb). Turning to the overall study: A total of some 30 monozygotic twin pairs were included in the full study, comprising nine German pairs (four IBD-concordant, five IBD-discordant) and 19 IBD-discordant Danish pairs. Each individual had, on average, about 151 000 unique TCRalpha sequences and 181 000 unique TCRbeta sequences available for analysis. Within discordant pairs, disease-associated traits were sought mainly by comparing IBD patients with their genetically identical healthy co-twins. The investigation overall reported the following: No single strong signal or clonotype linked to IBD turned up in the results, so the idea that one exists was not supported. The analysis was unable to tell different T cell subtypes apart. Compared with healthy twins, IBD patients had fewer clonotypes in common with other individuals, a difference most pronounced in patients showing signs of disease activity. Because patients were on differing immunosuppressive treatments, the repertoires may have picked up extra background noise and inter-individual variability. Concordant and discordant twins showed no difference in repertoire similarity, possibly because of limited statistical power. IBD patients had lower TCRbeta repertoire diversity, measured by the inverse Simpson index, than their healthy co-twins.

The method was 5' RACE. For each TCR library, approximately 3,700 ng of total RNA was used. For each sample, cDNA was synthesized in eight separate reactions using SMARTScribe reverse transcriptase. During cDNA synthesis, unique molecular identifiers containing a 6-nucleotide sample barcode were introduced by template switching. Amplification of TCRalpha and TCRbeta cDNA involved two nested PCRs of 16 and 9 cycles, and each PCR was followed by bead purification. Before amplification, the cDNA was treated with uracil DNA-glycosylase and purified using the QIAquick PCR purification kit. The second PCR was the step at which Illumina TruSeq-compatible adapters and sample-specific barcodes were added. TapeStation and Qubit were used to check library quality and concentration, and about 5 ng of each library was pooled. Sequencing of the pooled libraries was done on an Illumina HiSeq2500 single-index Rapid Run using custom sequencing primers and 2 x 100 bp reads. In the original analysis: PCR and sequencing errors were corrected by UMI-based consensus assembly using MiGEC version 1.2.6. V(D)J alignment, clonotype assembly and CDR3 extraction were performed with MiXCR version 2.1.1. Normalisation of gene usage, clonotype sharing and MAIT/NKT TCR abundance was achieved by analysing the top 1000, 10 000 and 20 000 clonotypes per sample. After downsampling to 27 000 UMIs, diversity was calculated as the inverse Simpson index using the vegan R package. Paired Mann-Whitney U tests were applied to discordant twin pairs, and Benjamini-Hochberg correction was used for multiple testing. Through TCRdb reprocessing, the reads give one entry per CDR3 protein sequence; DNA is omitted. These V and J calls rely on TCRdb rather than the paper's analysis. This sample's table carries around 370,000 distinct CDR3 sequences. About 2.5% of the sample is held by the ten biggest clonotypes.

From each donor, an approximately 2.6 ml peripheral blood sample was collected into PAXgene tubes and kept at -80 degrees C. Without T cell sorting, total RNA was isolated from whole blood using the PAXgene blood miRNA kit on an automated QIAcube. Peripheral blood from monozygotic twin pairs who were concordant or discordant for inflammatory bowel disease underwent deep TCRalpha and TCRbeta repertoire profiling using unique molecular barcoding. Smoking habits were recorded for all twin pairs, and each individual was classified as a current, former or never smoker. CDR1 and CDR2 are drawn from the germline V gene: MDHEN, SYDVKM. The CDR3 measures 17 amino acids from cysteine to phenylalanine. The DNA is not on file.

Specimen: blood. The sequence joins TRBV28 to TRBJ2-5; TCRdb designates TRBD1, a call that cannot be tested without DNA. This sequence was found in a human donor with ulcerative colitis or Crohn's disease, or a healthy co-twin of an affected twin (not recorded which). The CDR3 loop reads CASSLFGTGGSKETQYF.